This T cell receptor beta chain emerged from a study of blood T cell repertoires in COVID-19. Participants were aged roughly 18 to 95 years, lived in under 30 US areas, and enrolled virtually. In germline, CDR1 is LNHDA, CDR2 SQIVND (reference sequence). V dropped 5 bases and J dropped 10 bases, with 18 bases sitting between them. The CDR3 is made up of 15 amino acids. Authors' analysis steps: Amplified reference gene primers provided the basis for estimating nucleated cell counts. Only in-frame clones appear in the TCRdb table, and some are missing; sequencing was by immunoSEQ multiplex PCR. V, J and clone size are taken as reported in that table, and D and trimming were inferred from the DNA itself. The sample lists fewer than 450,000 clones, more than 75% occurring once.

This rearrangement joins TRBV19 to TRBJ1-6, with D tentatively TRBD1 (5 bases). The TCR comes from a woman aged 18-35 years who had recovered from COVID-19. The sequenced sample was PBMCs or T cells enriched from blood (not recorded which). The CDR3 nucleotides read TGTGCCAGTAGTGCAAACGGAGGGGTACAGTCACCCCTCCACTTT. It codes for CASSANGGVQSPLHF. Using reference TRBV19 and TRBJ1-6 for the parts outside the CDR3, the full variable domain is DGGITQSPKYLFRKEGQNVTLSCEQNLNHDAMYWYRQDPGQGLRLIYYSQIVNDFQKGDIAEGYSVSREKKESFPLTVTSAQKNPTAFYLCASSANGGVQSPLHFGNGTRLTVT.